This entry lists 9 T cell receptor beta chains sequenced from one sample in a study of blood T cell repertoires in COVID-19. Sequenced by immunoSEQ multiplex PCR; TCRdb stores in-frame clones only, minus some. The sample yields roughly 380,000 clones, approximately 90% seen once. The sample was peripheral blood. The origin of the receptors is a woman in her 40s with COVID-19, enrolled during active disease.

The chain uses TRBV3-1 (or the pseudogene TRBV3-2) and TRBJ2-1; D is ambiguous. Trimming cost V 2 bases and J 5 bases, with 7 bases left between them. Germline-derived CDR1 and CDR2 are LGHDT and YNNKEL (reference sequence). The CDR3 covers 13 residues. CDR3 sequence (DNA): TGTGCCAGCAGCCAAAATCTCCACAATGAGCAGTTCTTC. It is translated as CASSQNLHNEQFF.

V gene TRBV9 combines with J gene TRBJ2-5; D might be TRBD2 (6 bases). In germline, CDR1 is SGDLS, CDR2 YYNGEE. There are 15 residues in the CDR3. V lost 2 bases and J 2 bases, leaving 13 bases between the germline ends. The DNA for the CDR3 is TGTGCCAGCAGCGTCTTAGGGGACTGGCAAGAGACCCAGTACTTC. Amino acids: CASSVLGDWQETQYF.

The rearrangement uses TRBV28 and TRBJ2-5, with TRBD1 as a possible D gene (6 bases). V lost 0 bases to trimming and J lost 12 bases, with 11 bases between them. Looked up from germline, CDR1 is MDHEN and CDR2 is SYDVKM. The CDR3 extends over 12 amino acids. For the CDR3, the DNA is TGTGCCAGCAGTTTATGGGGGACACCGGAGTACTTC. Translation gives CASSLWGTPEYF.

This clone was seen only once. The chain uses TRBV6-2 or TRBV6-3 and TRBJ1-1, with D perhaps TRBD1 (6 bases). The CDR3 length is 13 residues. In germline, CDR1 is MNHEY, CDR2 SVGEGT. V lost 2 bases to trimming and J lost 3 bases, with 7 bases between them. CDR3 sequence: CASSYRTDTEAFF. The CDR3 DNA follows: TGTGCCAGCAGTTACCGGACAGACACTGAAGCTTTCTTT.

The V call is TRBV5-6, the J call TRBJ1-2; perhaps TRBD1 as D (6 bases). Germline assignment: CDR1 SGHDT and CDR2 YYEEEE. The CDR3 runs 13 residues. Trimming removed 3 bases at V and 4 bases at J, with 10 bases between. The CDR3 is CASSSGGAYGYTF. CDR3 DNA: TGTGCCAGCAGCTCGGGGGGCGCCTATGGCTACACCTTC.

This clone was observed once. J is TRBJ1-6 and V is TRBV27; D remains ambiguous. CDR3 size: 15 residues. Trimming removed 2 bases from V and 6 bases from J, with 11 bases in between. Germline values: CDR1 MNHEY, CDR2 SMNVEV (reference sequence). The CDR3 sequence is CASSLLDGSNSPLHF. The CDR3 coding sequence is TGTGCCAGCAGTTTACTGGACGGGAGTAATTCACCCCTCCACTTT.

J is TRBJ1-3 and V is TRBV7-2, with D possibly matching TRBD1 (5 bases). Germline V gene lookup returns CDR1 SGHTA and CDR2 FQGNSA. The CDR3 is 16 amino acids. Trimming took 5 bases from V and 0 from J, leaving 14 bases between them. The CDR3 nucleotides read TGTGCCAGCAGCGTAGACAGTGCCTTCTCTGGAAACACCATATATTTT. The encoded protein is CASSVDSAFSGNTIYF.

The chain combines TRBV2 with TRBJ1-2, with TRBD1 matching 8 bases. The V and J ends lost 4 bases and 8 bases, in that order; junction bases with no gene match: 6. This CDR3 region has 13 residues. CDR1 is SNHLY and CDR2 is FYNNEI in the germline V gene. CDR3: CASSVTGEFGYTF. Here the CDR3 DNA reads TGTGCCAGCAGTGTGACAGGGGAATTCGGCTACACCTTC.

The V and J genes are TRBV28 and TRBJ1-5, with D uncertain. Trimming removed 7 bases at V and 1 base at J, with 20 bases between. CDR1 is MDHEN and CDR2 is SYDVKM in the germline V gene. The CDR3 has 17 residues. The CDR3 bases are TGTGCCAGCATAACGTCGCGAGGCCCAGTGAGCAATCAGCCCCAGCATTTT. Translated: CASITSRGPVSNQPQHF.